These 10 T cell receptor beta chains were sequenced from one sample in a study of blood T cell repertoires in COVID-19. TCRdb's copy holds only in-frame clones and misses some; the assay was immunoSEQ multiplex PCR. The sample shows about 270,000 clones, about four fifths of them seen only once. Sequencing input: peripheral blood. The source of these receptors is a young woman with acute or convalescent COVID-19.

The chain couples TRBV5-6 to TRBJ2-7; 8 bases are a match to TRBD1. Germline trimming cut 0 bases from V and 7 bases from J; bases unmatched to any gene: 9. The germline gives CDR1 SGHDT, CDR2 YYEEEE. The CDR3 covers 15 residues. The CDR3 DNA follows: TGTGCCAGCAGCTTGGTTCTGCAGGGGGCAGGAGAGCAGTACTTC. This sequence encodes CASSLVLQGAGEQYF.

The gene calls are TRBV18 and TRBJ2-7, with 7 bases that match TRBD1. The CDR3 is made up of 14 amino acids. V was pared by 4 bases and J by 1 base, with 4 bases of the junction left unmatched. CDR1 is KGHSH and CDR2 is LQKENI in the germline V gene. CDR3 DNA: TGTGCCAGCTCACTAACCAGGGGGTCCTACGAGCAGTACTTC. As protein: CASSLTRGSYEQYF.

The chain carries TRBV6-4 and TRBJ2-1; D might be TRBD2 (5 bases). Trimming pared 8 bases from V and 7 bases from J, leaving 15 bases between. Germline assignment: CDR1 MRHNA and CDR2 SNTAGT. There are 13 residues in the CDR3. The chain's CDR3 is CASGRASLNEQFF. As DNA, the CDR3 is TGTGCCAGCGGGCGGGCTAGCTTAAATGAGCAGTTCTTC.

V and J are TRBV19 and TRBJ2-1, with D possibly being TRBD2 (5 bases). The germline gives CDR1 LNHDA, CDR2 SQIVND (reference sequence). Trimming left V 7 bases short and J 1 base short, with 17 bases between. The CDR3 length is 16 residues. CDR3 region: CASTPDSAPSYNEQFF. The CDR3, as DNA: TGTGCCAGTACCCCCGATAGCGCTCCTTCCTACAATGAGCAGTTCTTC.

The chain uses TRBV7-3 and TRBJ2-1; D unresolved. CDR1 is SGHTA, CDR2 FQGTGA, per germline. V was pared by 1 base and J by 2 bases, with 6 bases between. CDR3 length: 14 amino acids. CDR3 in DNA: TGTGCCAGCAGCTTAAGTACAGCCTACAATGAGCAGTTCTTC. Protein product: CASSLSTAYNEQFF.

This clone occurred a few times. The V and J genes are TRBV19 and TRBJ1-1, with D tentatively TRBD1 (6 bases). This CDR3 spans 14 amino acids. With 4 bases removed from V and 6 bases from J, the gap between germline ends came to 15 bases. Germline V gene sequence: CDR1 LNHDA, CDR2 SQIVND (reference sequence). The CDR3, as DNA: TGTGCCAGTAGTACAAGGACAGACTTCGCTGAAGCTTTCTTT. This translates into CASSTRTDFAEAFF. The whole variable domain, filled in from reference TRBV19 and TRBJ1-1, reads DGGITQSPKYLFRKEGQNVTLSCEQNLNHDAMYWYRQDPGQGLRLIYYSQIVNDFQKGDIAEGYSVSREKKESFPLTVTSAQKNPTAFYLCASSTRTDFAEAFFGQGTRLTVV.

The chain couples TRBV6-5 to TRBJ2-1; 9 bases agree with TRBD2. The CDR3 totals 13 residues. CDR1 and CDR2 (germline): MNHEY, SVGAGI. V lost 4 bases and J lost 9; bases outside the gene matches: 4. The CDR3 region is CASSSGTSLEQFF. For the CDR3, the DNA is TGTGCCAGCAGTTCCGGGACTAGCCTTGAGCAGTTCTTC.

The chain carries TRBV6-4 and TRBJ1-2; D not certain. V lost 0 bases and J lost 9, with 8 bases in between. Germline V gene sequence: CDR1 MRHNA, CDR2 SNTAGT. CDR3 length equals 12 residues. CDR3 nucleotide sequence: TGTGCCAGCAGTGACTCGTGGCATCGCTACACCTTC. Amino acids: CASSDSWHRYTF.

The CDR3 is CSVEVATRGTGELFF. CDR3 in DNA: TGCAGCGTTGAAGTGGCAACTCGAGGGACCGGGGAGCTGTTTTTT. This chain connects TRBV29-1 to TRBJ2-2; D might be TRBD2 (5 bases). The CDR3 has 15 residues. Per the germline V gene, CDR1 is SQVTM and CDR2 is ANQGSEA. V was shortened by 1 base and J by 5 bases, with 14 bases between the two germline ends.

The CDR3 reads CASSLMGGTNSYEQYF. The CDR3 DNA reads TGCGCCAGCAGCCTCATGGGGGGGACTAATTCCTACGAGCAGTACTTC. The chain is built from TRBV4-1 and TRBJ2-7; 7 nucleotides line up with TRBD2. CDR3 length: 16 residues. CDR1 MGHRA and CDR2 YSYEKL come from the germline V gene. The V segment lost 4 bases and the J segment 1 base; nucleotides outside the gene matches: 10.